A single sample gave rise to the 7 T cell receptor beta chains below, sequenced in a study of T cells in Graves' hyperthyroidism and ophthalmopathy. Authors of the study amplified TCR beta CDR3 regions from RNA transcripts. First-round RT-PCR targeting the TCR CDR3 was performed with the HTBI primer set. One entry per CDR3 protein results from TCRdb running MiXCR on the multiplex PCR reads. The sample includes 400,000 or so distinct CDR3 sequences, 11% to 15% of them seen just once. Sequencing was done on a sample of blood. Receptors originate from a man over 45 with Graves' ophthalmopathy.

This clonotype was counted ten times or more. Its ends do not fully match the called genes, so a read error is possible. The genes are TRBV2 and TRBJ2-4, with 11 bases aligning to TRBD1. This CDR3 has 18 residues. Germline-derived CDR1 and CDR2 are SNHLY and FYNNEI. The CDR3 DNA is TGTGCCAGCAGCGAAGGACAGGGGGCGCTGGGGGCCAAAAACATTCAGTACTTC. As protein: CASSEGQGALGAKNIQYF.

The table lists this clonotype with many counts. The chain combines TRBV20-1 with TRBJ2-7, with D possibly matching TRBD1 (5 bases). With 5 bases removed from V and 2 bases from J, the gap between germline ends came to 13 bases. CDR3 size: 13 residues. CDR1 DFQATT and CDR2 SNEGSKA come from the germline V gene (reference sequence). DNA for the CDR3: TGCAGTGCTCTCGAGGACAACACCTACGAGCAGTACTTC. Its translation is CSALEDNTYEQYF.

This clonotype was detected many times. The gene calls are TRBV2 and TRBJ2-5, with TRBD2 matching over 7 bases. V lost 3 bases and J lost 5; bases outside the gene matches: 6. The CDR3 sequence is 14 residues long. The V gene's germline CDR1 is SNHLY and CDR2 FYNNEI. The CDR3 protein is CASSDGRPLETQYF. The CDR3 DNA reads TGTGCCAGCAGTGACGGGAGGCCACTCGAGACCCAGTACTTC.

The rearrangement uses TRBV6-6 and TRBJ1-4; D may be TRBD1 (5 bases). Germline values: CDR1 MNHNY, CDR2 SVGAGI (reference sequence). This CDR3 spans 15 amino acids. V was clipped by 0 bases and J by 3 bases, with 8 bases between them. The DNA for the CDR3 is TGTGCCAGCAGTTACTCGGGACTTTCTAATGAAAAACTGTTTTTT. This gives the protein CASSYSGLSNEKLFF.

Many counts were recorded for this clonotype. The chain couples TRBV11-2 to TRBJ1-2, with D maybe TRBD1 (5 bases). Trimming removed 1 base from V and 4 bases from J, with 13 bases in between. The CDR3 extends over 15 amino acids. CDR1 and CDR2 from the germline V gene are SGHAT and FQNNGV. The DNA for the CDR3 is TGTGCCAGCAGCTTAGGGTCCAGGGTTCCCTATGGCTACACCTTC. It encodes CASSLGSRVPYGYTF.

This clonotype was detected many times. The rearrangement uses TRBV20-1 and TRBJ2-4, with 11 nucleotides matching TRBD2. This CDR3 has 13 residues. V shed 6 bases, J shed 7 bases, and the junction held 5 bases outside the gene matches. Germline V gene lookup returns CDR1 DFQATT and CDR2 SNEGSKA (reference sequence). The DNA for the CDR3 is TGCAGTGCGTTTTCTAGCGGGAGGAACATTCAGTACTTC. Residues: CSAFSSGRNIQYF.

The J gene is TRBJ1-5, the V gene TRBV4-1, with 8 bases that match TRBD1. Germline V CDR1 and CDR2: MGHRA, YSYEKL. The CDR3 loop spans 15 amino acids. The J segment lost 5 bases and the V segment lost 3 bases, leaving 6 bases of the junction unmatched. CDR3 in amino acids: CASSHRTGNDQPQHF. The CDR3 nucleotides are TGCGCCAGCAGCCACCGGACAGGGAATGATCAGCCCCAGCATTTT.